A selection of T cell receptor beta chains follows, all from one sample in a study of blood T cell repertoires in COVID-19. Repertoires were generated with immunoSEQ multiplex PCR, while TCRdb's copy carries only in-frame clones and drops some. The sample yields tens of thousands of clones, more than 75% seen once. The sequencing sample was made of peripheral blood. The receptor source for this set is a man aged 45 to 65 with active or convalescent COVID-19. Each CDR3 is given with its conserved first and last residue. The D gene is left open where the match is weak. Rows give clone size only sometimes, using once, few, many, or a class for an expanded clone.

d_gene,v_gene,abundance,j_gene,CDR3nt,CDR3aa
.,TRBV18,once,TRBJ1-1,TGTGCCAGCTCACCGACAGACACTTTGAACACTGAAGCTTTCTTT,CASSPTDTLNTEAFF
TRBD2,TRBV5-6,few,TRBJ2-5,TGTGCCAGCAGCCCGACGGGGACTAAGCACCGTGAGACCCAGTACTTC,CASSPTGTKHRETQYF
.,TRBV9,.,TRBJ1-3,TGTGCCAGCAGCGTAGAAGAGAGCTCTGGAAACACCATATATTTT,CASSVEESSGNTIYF
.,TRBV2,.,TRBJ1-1,TGTGCCAGTCACGCCCCAAGGGGGGGAATTAGGGCTTTCTTT,CASHAPRGGIRAFF
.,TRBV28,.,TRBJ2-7,TGTGCCAGCAGTTTAGTCGGACCCAGGGCGATCTCCTACGAGCAGTACTTC,CASSLVGPRAISYEQYF
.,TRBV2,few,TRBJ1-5,TGTGCCAGCAGAGGGACATCCCAGGAACCCCAGCATTTT,CASRGTSQEPQHF
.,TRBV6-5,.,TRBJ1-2,TGTGCCAGCAGTTACGGCCCGGGAGCTAACTATGGCTACACCTTC,CASSYGPGANYGYTF
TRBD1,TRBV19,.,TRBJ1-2,TGTGCCAGTAGGGACAGGGGGAACTATGGCTACACCTTC,CASRDRGNYGYTF
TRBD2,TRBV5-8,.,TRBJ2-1,TGTGCCAGCAGCAAAGGGACTAGCGGGGATAATGAGCAGTTCTTC,CASSKGTSGDNEQFF
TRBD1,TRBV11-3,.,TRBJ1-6,TGTGCCAGCAGCTTAGGGGGACAGAATTCACCCCTCCACTTT,CASSLGGQNSPLHF
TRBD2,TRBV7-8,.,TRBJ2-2,TGTGCCAGCAGCCCCCGAACTACACCTAGCGGGAGGGGTGGGGAGCTGTTTTTT,CASSPRTTPSGRGGELFF
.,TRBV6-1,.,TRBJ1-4,TGTGCCAGCAGTGAGACAGATAATATTAATGAAAAACTGTTTTTT,CASSETDNINEKLFF
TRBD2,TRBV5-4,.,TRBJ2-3,TGTGCCAGCAGCGGGACTAGCGGGGAATATACGCAGTATTTT,CASSGTSGEYTQYF
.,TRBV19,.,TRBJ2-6,TGTGCCAGTAGTGCTACTGGGGCCAACGTCCTGACTTTC,CASSATGANVLTF
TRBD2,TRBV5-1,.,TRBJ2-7,TGCGCCAGCAGCTTGGGAGCGGGAGAAGCCTACGAGCAGTACTTC,CASSLGAGEAYEQYF
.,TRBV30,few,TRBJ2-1,TGTGCCTGGAACGGGGATTCCTACAATGAGCAGTTCTTC,CAWNGDSYNEQFF
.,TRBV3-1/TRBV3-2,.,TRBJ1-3,TGTGCCAGCAGCCAAGCTCTCAGGAGGGGTACCATATATTTT,CASSQALRRGTIYF